A single sample is the source of the 27 T cell receptor beta chains below, sequenced in a study of vaccination and CD4 T cells after COVID-19. Once obtained from cultured CD4+ T cells, the DNA was sequenced using the Oncomine TCR Beta short-read assay. TCRdb processed the PCR reads anew with MiXCR; each CDR3 protein has one entry. The repertoire has about 18,000 distinct CDR3 sequences, roughly 27% of them found once; the top ten carry about a sixth. These receptors have no known antigen. Regarding treatment: 10-day PBMC culture with coronavirus spike peptide pools or control peptides (ViraFEST assay). The sample consisted of cultured CD4+ T cells from blood. These receptors came from a human donor with COVID-19.

This chain links TRBV5-4 with TRBJ2-3; 9 bases are shared with TRBD2. Germline CDR1 reads SGHNT; CDR2 reads YYREEE (reference sequence). With V trimmed by 0 bases and J by 4 bases, 6 bases remained unmatched. The CDR3 length is 16 residues. The CDR3 sequence is CASSLELAGGADTQYF. The CDR3 DNA reads as TGTGCCAGCAGCTTGGAACTAGCGGGCGGGGCAGATACGCAGTATTTT.

In its sample, this clonotype was seen a few times. As DNA, the CDR3 is TGTGCCAGCAGTTATCAGGGCGGTTCACCCCTCCACTTT. It translates to CASSYQGGSPLHF. J is TRBJ1-6 and V is TRBV27, with D perhaps matching TRBD1 (5 bases). This CDR3 comprises 13 residues. Between the trimmed V and J ends, which lost 4 bases and 9 bases, there was a span of 10 bases. Germline CDR1 MNHEY, CDR2 SMNVEV (reference sequence).

This clonotype was picked up a small number of times. V gene TRBV7-8 combines with J gene TRBJ1-5, with TRBD1 as a possible D gene (5 bases). CDR1 and CDR2 from the germline V gene are SGHVS and FQNEAQ. The CDR3 extends over 14 amino acids. With 5 bases removed from V and 2 bases from J, the gap between germline ends came to 10 bases. This CDR3 reads CASSPRGGNQPQHF. The DNA of the CDR3 is TGTGCCAGCAGCCCACGAGGGGGCAATCAGCCCCAGCATTTT.

The chain joins TRBV15 to TRBJ1-6, with D uncertain. CDR1 is LNHNV and CDR2 is YYDKDF in the germline V gene (reference sequence). V gave up 0 bases and J gave up 1 base, with 7 bases separating them. The CDR3 length is 16 residues. CDR3 nucleotide sequence: TGTGCCACCAGCAGAGACGGGAGATCCTATAATTCACCCCTCCACTTT. Its protein product is CATSRDGRSYNSPLHF.

This clonotype occurred a few times. The chain links TRBV7-8 to TRBJ2-7, with 10 bases that match TRBD1. Germline loops: CDR1 SGHVS, CDR2 FQNEAQ. Trimming removed 5 bases from V and 3 bases from J; junction bases left unmatched: 4. The CDR3 length is 14 residues. CDR3 sequence reads: CASSMRDRGYEQYF. CDR3 in DNA: TGTGCCAGCAGCATGAGGGACAGGGGCTACGAGCAGTACTTC.

This clonotype was observed a few times. This chain links TRBV20-1 with TRBJ2-5; TRBD2 matches at 8 bases. This CDR3 has 13 residues. Germline V lookup: CDR1 DFQATT, CDR2 SNEGSKA (reference sequence). Germline trimming cut 6 bases from V and 2 bases from J; bases unmatched to any gene: 5. CDR3 region: CSAESGGQETQYF. The CDR3 DNA follows: TGCAGTGCGGAGAGCGGGGGACAAGAGACCCAGTACTTC.

The chain uses TRBV20-1 and TRBJ1-1; no firm D call. Trimming took off 3 bases at V and 1 base at J, with 6 bases between the two ends. The V gene's germline CDR1 is DFQATT and CDR2 SNEGSKA (reference sequence). The CDR3 is 12 amino acids. In DNA form, the CDR3 reads TGCAGTGCTAGTATCCGGAACACTGAAGCTTTCTTT. It translates to CSASIRNTEAFF.

This clonotype came up a few times. J is TRBJ2-6 and V is TRBV19, with unresolved D. Looked up from germline, CDR1 is LNHDA and CDR2 is SQIVND (reference sequence). The germline V and J ends were trimmed by 5 bases and 4 bases, with 6 bases remaining between them. There are 13 residues in the CDR3. Written as DNA, the CDR3 is TGTGCCAGTAGTGAGAGCGGGGCCAACGTCCTGACTTTC. This sequence encodes CASSESGANVLTF. The variable domain in full, with the rest retrieved from reference TRBV19 and TRBJ2-6, is DGGITQSPKYLFRKEGQNVTLSCEQNLNHDAMYWYRQDPGQGLRLIYYSQIVNDFQKGDIAEGYSVSREKKESFPLTVTSAQKNPTAFYLCASSESGANVLTFGAGSRLTVL.

This chain links TRBV20-1 with TRBJ2-7; perhaps TRBD1 as D (6 bases). This CDR3 has 12 residues. V was trimmed by 3 bases and J by 3 bases, leaving 9 bases between them. Looked up from germline, CDR1 is DFQATT and CDR2 is SNEGSKA (reference sequence). CDR3 nucleotide sequence: TGCAGTGCTAGGACAGGTCGCTACGAGCAGTACTTC. Protein: CSARTGRYEQYF.

This chain uses TRBV2 with TRBJ1-4; tentative D call: TRBD1 (5 bases). The CDR3 spans 15 residues. Germline V lookup: CDR1 SNHLY, CDR2 FYNNEI. Trimming cost V 4 bases and J 5 bases, with 14 bases left between them. The CDR3 here is CASSVIAGRNEKLFF. CDR3 in DNA: TGTGCCAGCAGTGTTATTGCAGGGAGAAATGAAAAACTGTTTTTT.

V is TRBV7-3 and J is TRBJ1-6; no reliable D call. The ends were cut back, 1 base at V and 6 bases at J, with 7 bases in the middle. Germline V gene data show CDR1 as SGHTA and CDR2 as FQGTGA. The CDR3 contains 14 residues. The CDR3 spells CASSLRETNSPLHF. The CDR3, as DNA: TGTGCCAGCAGCTTAAGGGAGACTAATTCACCCCTCCACTTT. Filled out from reference TRBV7-3 and TRBJ1-6, the complete variable domain reads GAGVSQTPSNKVTEKGKYVELRCDPISGHTALYWYRQSLGQGPEFLIYFQGTGAADDSGLPNDRFFAVRPEGSVSTLKIQRTERGDSAVYLCASSLRETNSPLHFGNGTRLTVT.

This clonotype was observed a handful of times. The CDR3 DNA is TGCAGTGCTAGAGACCGGACCCTCCGGGACGAAGCTTTCTTT. Its protein product is CSARDRTLRDEAFF. The rearrangement joins TRBV20-1 to TRBJ1-1; D possibly corresponds to TRBD1 (5 bases). Between the trimmed V and J ends, which lost 0 bases and 8 bases, there was a span of 16 bases. CDR3 length: 14 residues. Germline-derived CDR1 and CDR2 are DFQATT and SNEGSKA (reference sequence).

This clonotype has just a few counts. The V and J genes are TRBV5-4 and TRBJ2-3, with 8 bases identical to TRBD2. Germline CDR1 is SGHNT and CDR2 is YYREEE (reference sequence). The CDR3 covers 15 residues. V shed 3 bases and J 3 bases; nucleotides not matched to a gene: 6. Written as DNA, the CDR3 is TGTGCCAGCAGCTCAGCGGGGGACAAGACAGATACGCAGTATTTT. It encodes CASSSAGDKTDTQYF.

V is TRBV12-3 or TRBV12-4 and J is TRBJ1-2, with 8 bases aligning to TRBD1. The junction had 5 bases not matched to a gene; V was cut back by 4 bases and J by 4 bases. This CDR3 is built from 14 residues. The CDR3 sequence is CASSSTGGSYGYTF. Written as DNA, the CDR3 is TGTGCCAGCAGTTCCACAGGGGGGAGCTATGGCTACACCTTC.

CDR3 loop: CASSPRGMETQYF. Here the CDR3 DNA reads TGTGCCAGCTCACCTAGAGGGATGGAGACCCAGTACTTC. This chain uses TRBV18 with TRBJ2-5, with D possibly matching TRBD2 (5 bases). The CDR3 length is 13 residues. Germline V gene sequence: CDR1 KGHSH, CDR2 LQKENI. Trimming cost V 3 bases and J 5 bases, with 10 bases left between them.

This clonotype was seen only a few times. V and J are TRBV20-1 and TRBJ1-3; D remains ambiguous. CDR1 and CDR2 from the germline V gene are DFQATT and SNEGSKA (reference sequence). Between the trimmed V and J ends, which lost 3 bases and 1 base, there was a span of 19 bases. This CDR3 has 17 residues. This CDR3 reads CSASMYRVWPSGNTIYF. CDR3 DNA sequence: TGCAGTGCTAGTATGTATCGGGTATGGCCGTCTGGAAACACCATATATTTT.

Within the sample, this clonotype is medium-sized (0.01 to 0.1%). The chain uses TRBV6-1 and TRBJ1-2; tentative D call: TRBD1 (5 bases). CDR3 size: 15 residues. Trimming cost V 5 bases and J 0 bases, with 13 bases left between them. CDR1 MNHNS and CDR2 SASEGT come from the germline V gene. CDR3 bases: TGTGCCAGCAGTAAACTAGACAGTGCTAACTATGGCTACACCTTC. Its protein product is CASSKLDSANYGYTF.

This clonotype occurred a few times. V usage is TRBV20-1 and J usage is TRBJ2-6, with TRBD2 identical over 8 bases. Trimming removed 6 bases from V and 2 bases from J; junction bases left unmatched: 6. This CDR3 has 15 residues. The germline CDR1 and CDR2 sequences are DFQATT and SNEGSKA (reference sequence). This CDR3 is CSAHPRGAGANVLTF. As DNA, the CDR3 is TGCAGTGCGCACCCGCGGGGGGCTGGGGCCAACGTCCTGACTTTC.

This chain connects TRBV12-3 or TRBV12-4 to TRBJ2-2; tentatively, D is TRBD1 (5 bases). The CDR3 has 15 residues. V was clipped by 3 bases and J by 2 bases, with 10 bases between them. The CDR3 bases are TGTGCCAGCAGTTTCGCGACAGCCAACACCGGGGAGCTGTTTTTT. Its translation is CASSFATANTGELFF.

The chain carries TRBV19 and TRBJ2-2, with D maybe TRBD1 (7 bases). Germline loops: CDR1 LNHDA, CDR2 SQIVND (reference sequence). The CDR3 is made up of 17 amino acids. Trimming removed 3 bases at V and 2 bases at J, with 16 bases between. CDR3 residues: CASSIRWQGGNTGELFF. The DNA for the CDR3 is TGTGCCAGTAGTATTCGATGGCAGGGGGGAAACACCGGGGAGCTGTTTTTT.

The chain has TRBV27 and TRBJ1-2; maybe TRBD1 (5 bases). The CDR3 has 13 amino acids. CDR1 and CDR2 (germline): MNHEY, SMNVEV (reference sequence). V dropped 5 bases and J dropped 4 bases, with 11 bases sitting between them. The CDR3 sequence is CASSLQGGYGYTF. The CDR3 region has the DNA TGTGCCAGCAGTCTCCAGGGCGGCTATGGCTACACCTTC.

This clonotype was found a few times. The J gene is TRBJ2-3, the V gene TRBV20-1; D call uncertain. CDR3 size: 12 residues. Germline CDR1 DFQATT, CDR2 SNEGSKA (reference sequence). Between the trimmed V and J ends, which lost 5 bases and 6 bases, there was a span of 12 bases. CDR3 region: CSAGEGKDTQYF. Written as DNA, the CDR3 is TGCAGTGCTGGTGAAGGGAAGGATACGCAGTATTTT.

Concerning this clonotype itself: Its ends do not fully match the called genes, so a read error is possible. The V gene is TRBV27, the J gene TRBJ2-3; TRBD1 is a possible D gene (7 bases). CDR3 length: 17 amino acids. Germline CDR1 MNHEY, CDR2 SMNVEV (reference sequence). The CDR3 loop is CAGSLATTGTGADTQYF. DNA for the CDR3: TGTGCCGGCAGCCTAGCCACGACAGGGACGGGGGCAGATACGCAGTATTTT.

In its sample, this clonotype was seen once. At one end the junction does not follow the germline gene, possibly because of a read error. The V and J genes are TRBV11-2 and TRBJ2-7; D remains unclear. Per germline, CDR1 SGHAT and CDR2 FQNNGV. CDR3 length: 16 residues. As DNA, the CDR3 is TGTGCCGGCAGCTTAGCCGAGACACGTCCGGTGCACGAGCAGTACTTC. Its protein product is CAGSLAETRPVHEQYF.

This rearrangement joins TRBV4-2 to TRBJ2-5, with TRBD2 matching over 12 bases. The length of the CDR3 is 18 residues. The germline gives CDR1 LGHNA, CDR2 YNFKEQ. Trimming removed 4 bases from V and 1 base from J; junction bases left unmatched: 10. The CDR3 DNA sequence: TGTGCCAGCAGCCCCCGGGCGGCTAGCGGGGGGGTCCAAGAGACCCAGTACTTC. This translates into CASSPRAASGGVQETQYF.

This chain uses TRBV11-1 with TRBJ2-1; TRBD2 agrees at 15 bases. The trim removed 4 bases at V and 7 bases at J, leaving 5 bases unmatched. Germline CDR1 reads SGHAT; CDR2 reads FQDESV (reference sequence). CDR3 length equals 16 residues. The CDR3 loop is CASSSWTSGGANEQFF. CDR3 sequence (DNA): TGTGCCAGCAGCTCCTGGACTAGCGGGGGGGCGAATGAGCAGTTCTTC.

This clonotype was counted only a few times. The V call is TRBV6-1, the J call TRBJ2-5, with D perhaps TRBD1 (5 bases). The CDR3 sequence is 12 residues long. Trimming shortened V by 6 bases and J by 2 bases, and 7 bases separated the two germline ends. Germline CDR1 is MNHNS and CDR2 is SASEGT. The CDR3, as DNA: TGTGCCAGCAGGCAGGGTCAAGAGACCCAGTACTTC. Protein: CASRQGQETQYF.